The entry that follows covers one T cell receptor beta chain sequence. A junction boundary mismatches the germline segment, possibly from a read error. Per the original methods: From reference gene primer amplification, estimates of nucleated cell counts were derived. Profiling relied on immunoSEQ multiplex PCR, and the TCRdb table lists in-frame clones only, not all of them. D and trimming were read from the DNA, whereas the V and J calls and clone size are those reported in that table. This table has 150,000 to 200,000 clones, roughly four fifths appearing once. In germline, CDR1 is SSHAT, CDR2 FNYEAQ (reference sequence). The CDR3 contains 15 residues. The entry originates in a study of blood T cell repertoires in COVID-19. Study at large: Acute-phase and convalescent COVID-19 samples originated in the United States, Italy and Spain. PBMCs, B-cell-depleted T cells, or T cells provided the cDNA or gDNA that made up the material.

Material: peripheral blood. This chain uses TRBV7-7 with TRBJ2-1, with 9 bases lining up with TRBD1. This receptor was identified in a human donor with acute or convalescent COVID-19. The donor label of this sample is uncertain. Written as DNA, the CDR3 is TGTGCTAGCAGCCATCGGACAGGGGCGTACAATGAGCAGTTCTTC. Its protein is CASSHRTGAYNEQFF.